This T cell receptor (beta chain) derives from a study of shared clonotypes between healthy human individuals. Study-wide results and caveats: Read depth was anticipated to influence clonotype sharing among donors. The sharing of 4.5% to 5.5% of naive CD4 clonotypes was seen across several donors.

The V and J ends lost 6 bases and 6 bases, in that order; junction bases with no gene match: 4. CDR1 is MRHNA, CDR2 SNTAGT, per germline. CDR3 length equals 14 residues. Concerning this clone itself: The antigen is not known.

The table came from immunoSEQ multiplex PCR; TCRdb's copy has only in-frame clones and leaves some out. This sample has about 550,000 clones; about 95% occur once, and the top ten carry 0.085% to 0.11%. As defined, naive CD8 cells were CD45RO-negative and positively selected for CCR7, with terminally differentiated effector memory CD45RA+ cells excluded. This clonotype originated in a woman in her twenties or thirties in good health. Specimen: naive CD8+ T cells sorted from blood. The chain carries TRBV6-4 and TRBJ2-1; TRBD2 aligns across 11 bases. CDR3 in amino acids: CASSSSGRSNEQFF. The CDR3 DNA reads TGTGCCAGCAGCTCTAGCGGGAGGTCCAATGAGCAGTTCTTC.